Listed below are T cell receptor beta chains from one sample, sequenced in a study of blood T cell repertoires in COVID-19. TCRdb's table, derived via immunoSEQ multiplex PCR, lists solely in-frame clones and lacks some. The repertoire holds 95,000 to 150,000 clones, with around 70% as singletons. The sequencing input was peripheral blood. The receptors come from a man older than 75 with COVID-19, enrolled during active disease. Both conserved end residues are part of each CDR3. The order of the fields is CDR3 DNA, CDR3 protein, D gene, V gene, clone size, J gene. The D gene is left open where the match is weak. Clone size appears in some rows only: once, few, many, or a class for an expanded clone.

CDR3 DNA: TGCGCCAGCAGCCCCCGCTCCGGTTCTGAGGGCTCCTATAATTCACCCCTCCACTTT
CDR3 protein: CASSPRSGSEGSYNSPLHF
D gene: NA
V gene: TRBV5-1
clone size: NA
J gene: TRBJ1-6

CDR3 DNA: TGTGCCAGCAGCTTGACTCCCAGCGAGGCGGACAATCAGCCCCAGCATTTT
CDR3 protein: CASSLTPSEADNQPQHF
D gene: NA
V gene: TRBV11-3
clone size: NA
J gene: TRBJ1-5

CDR3 DNA: TGTGCCAGCATTAAGGACAGGGGAAGTCAGCCCCAGCATTTT
CDR3 protein: CASIKDRGSQPQHF
D gene: TRBD1
V gene: TRBV6-5
clone size: NA
J gene: TRBJ1-5

CDR3 DNA: TGTGCCAGCACCCCAGACTCAGGGACTAGTGGTTCCAATGAGCAGTTCTTC
CDR3 protein: CASTPDSGTSGSNEQFF
D gene: TRBD2
V gene: TRBV7-2
clone size: NA
J gene: TRBJ2-1

CDR3 DNA: TGTGCCAGCAGCTTAGTAGCGGGAGGGCCCGCAGATACGCAGTATTTT
CDR3 protein: CASSLVAGGPADTQYF
D gene: TRBD2
V gene: TRBV7-9
clone size: NA
J gene: TRBJ2-3

CDR3 DNA: TGCGCCAGCAGCAGACAGGGGCAGTCGGATACGCAGTATTTT
CDR3 protein: CASSRQGQSDTQYF
D gene: TRBD1
V gene: TRBV5-1
clone size: NA
J gene: TRBJ2-3

CDR3 DNA: TGTGCCAGCAGCGCATACAGGGCGGGTACCGGGGAGCTGTTTTTT
CDR3 protein: CASSAYRAGTGELFF
D gene: NA
V gene: TRBV7-2
clone size: NA
J gene: TRBJ2-2

CDR3 DNA: TGTGCCAGCAGCTTGGGGGGGGTTGAAGCTTTCTTT
CDR3 protein: CASSLGGVEAFF
D gene: NA
V gene: TRBV11-2
clone size: NA
J gene: TRBJ1-1

CDR3 DNA: TGTGCCAGTAGTCTCAAGGGGTATTGGGGAAACACCATATATTTT
CDR3 protein: CASSLKGYWGNTIYF
D gene: NA
V gene: TRBV19
clone size: NA
J gene: TRBJ1-3

CDR3 DNA: TGTGCCAGCAGCCGTTCGGGACAGAATCAGCCCCAGCATTTT
CDR3 protein: CASSRSGQNQPQHF
D gene: TRBD1
V gene: TRBV14
clone size: few
J gene: TRBJ1-5

CDR3 DNA: TGCAGCGGCGGACAGGGGGACAATGAGCAGTTCTTC
CDR3 protein: CSGGQGDNEQFF
D gene: TRBD1
V gene: TRBV29-1
clone size: NA
J gene: TRBJ2-1

CDR3 DNA: TGTGCCAGCAGCCGGCCGACAGGGCAGAGCACTGAAGCTTTCTTT
CDR3 protein: CASSRPTGQSTEAFF
D gene: TRBD1
V gene: TRBV28
clone size: NA
J gene: TRBJ1-1

CDR3 DNA: TGTGCCAGCTCCCAGCAGGGGCCTTACTTTGTTTTCGAGCAGTACTTC
CDR3 protein: CASSQQGPYFVFEQYF
D gene: NA
V gene: TRBV28
clone size: few
J gene: TRBJ2-7

CDR3 DNA: TGTGCCAGCAGCTTAACCCCGCGGGGTAGCGGGAGTGTGGAGACCCAGTACTTC
CDR3 protein: CASSLTPRGSGSVETQYF
D gene: TRBD2
V gene: TRBV7-3
clone size: NA
J gene: TRBJ2-5

CDR3 DNA: TGTGCCAGCTCTCCGGGAGGGGGAGGCAACGAGCAGTACTTC
CDR3 protein: CASSPGGGGNEQYF
D gene: TRBD2
V gene: TRBV18
clone size: NA
J gene: TRBJ2-7

CDR3 DNA: TGTGCCAGCAGTTATACTTGGTCTGTAACCGGGGAGCTGTTTTTT
CDR3 protein: CASSYTWSVTGELFF
D gene: NA
V gene: TRBV6-5
clone size: NA
J gene: TRBJ2-2

CDR3 DNA: TGTGCCAGCAGCTTAGTCGGGTCGGAAGTGGGCAATCAGCCCCAGCATTTT
CDR3 protein: CASSLVGSEVGNQPQHF
D gene: NA
V gene: TRBV7-8
clone size: NA
J gene: TRBJ1-5

CDR3 DNA: TGTGCCAGCAGCTTATTTCAGGGGGCAGGCGAGCAGTACTTC
CDR3 protein: CASSLFQGAGEQYF
D gene: TRBD1
V gene: TRBV13
clone size: NA
J gene: TRBJ2-7